The rows below give T cell receptor beta chains drawn from one sample of a study of blood T cell repertoires in COVID-19. The protocol was immunoSEQ multiplex PCR, while the TCRdb copy is restricted to in-frame clones and leaves out a portion. The table includes about 14,000 clones, around 88% detected once. Sequencing was carried out using peripheral blood. The receptors derive from a human donor with active COVID-19. The donor label of this sample is uncertain. Each CDR3 is given with its conserved first and last residue. Some rows mark clone size as missing; the rest say once, few, many or name a class of expanded clone.

size: NA
V: TRBV5-1
CDR3: CASSRADVREQFF

size: few
V: TRBV25-1
CDR3: CASRDRLKPYEQYF

size: NA
V: TRBV6-5
CDR3: CASSPDRVASNEQFF

size: NA
V: TRBV4-2
CDR3: CASSQRDRGFSPLHF

size: NA
V: TRBV7-2
CDR3: CASSQRAGAAGASYEQYF

size: NA
V: TRBV27
CDR3: CASSLFAAGGVLHEQFF

size: NA
V: TRBV7-3
CDR3: CASSLGTVGGSDEQFF

size: NA
V: TRBV11-2
CDR3: CASTTPTVRGSPLHF

size: NA
V: TRBV7-9
CDR3: CASSLTRYEQYF

size: NA
V: TRBV9
CDR3: CASSVGTVQGYTF

size: NA
V: TRBV12-3/TRBV12-4
CDR3: CASSFSGGNIQYF

size: NA
V: TRBV20-1
CDR3: CSTQGTYGYTF

size: NA
V: TRBV11-3
CDR3: CASSTQDRGGNEQFF

size: NA
V: TRBV19
CDR3: CASSTGKDTDTQYF

size: NA
V: TRBV5-4
CDR3: CASSARRGSGANVLTF

size: NA
V: TRBV18
CDR3: CASSPVGLSLNTEAFF

size: NA
V: TRBV10-3
CDR3: CAISEGQGNQPQHF

size: NA
V: TRBV6-1
CDR3: CASSEKGAHPYEQYF

size: medium-sized
V: TRBV4-2
CDR3: CASSQGWNSGNEQFF

size: once
V: TRBV9
CDR3: CASSVPTGGVGRQPNIQYF

size: once
V: TRBV27
CDR3: CASSLTGQGNSPLHF

size: NA
V: TRBV27
CDR3: CASSLRLAPDTQYF

size: NA
V: TRBV7-9
CDR3: CASSFSGSSYEQYF

size: NA
V: TRBV5-7
CDR3: CASSSTRSRQETQYF

size: NA
V: TRBV27
CDR3: CASSSTPRDEQYF

size: NA
V: TRBV11-3
CDR3: CASSSSSGTLNTGELFF

size: NA
V: TRBV7-8
CDR3: CASSFRGRGINEQFF

size: once
V: TRBV4-2
CDR3: CASSQDPNYEQYF

size: few
V: TRBV27
CDR3: CASSGGRALHF

size: NA
V: TRBV18
CDR3: CASSPSRNNRGEQYF

size: NA
V: TRBV7-6
CDR3: CASSFPVEASGKGSRYNEQFF

size: NA
V: TRBV10-3
CDR3: CAISEFPRSTDTQYF

size: NA
V: TRBV7-7
CDR3: CASSYRAADTQYF

size: NA
V: TRBV19
CDR3: CASTHTLGHYEQYF

size: once
V: TRBV3-1/TRBV3-2
CDR3: CASSTGRQVSYNSPLHF

size: NA
V: TRBV2
CDR3: CANEREEDQPQHF

size: NA
V: TRBV7-3
CDR3: CASSLEPLAALSYNEQFF

size: NA
V: TRBV7-9
CDR3: CASSPTGGLGEQYF